This is a list of T cell receptor beta chains from one sample in a study of brain T cells in children with intractable seizures. Method: immunoSEQ multiplex PCR; TCRdb's copy keeps in-frame clones and lacks some. Of 300,000 to 400,000 clones in the sample, nearly 95% were seen once. The source was peripheral blood, collected approximately 5 months after surgery. Receptors were obtained from a boy under three years old with tuberous sclerosis and intractable seizures. Both conserved end residues are part of each CDR3. Each record gives: clone size, J gene, D gene, V gene, CDR3 protein, CDR3 DNA. A D gene is named only where the DNA matches it firmly. Expanded clones are given a class, and other clones once, few, many or no size at all.

>-|TRBJ1-1|-|TRBV12-3/TRBV12-4
CASSLPGHTEAFF
TGTGCCAGCAGTTTGCCCGGCCACACTGAAGCTTTCTTT
>once|TRBJ2-3|TRBD2|TRBV3-1/TRBV3-2
CASSQVAGTTYTDTQYF
TGTGCCAGCAGCCAAGTCGCAGGGACTACCTACACAGATACGCAGTATTTT
>few|TRBJ2-1|TRBD2|TRBV10-3
CAISESGGSSYNEQFF
TGTGCCATCAGTGAGTCTGGCGGGAGTTCCTACAATGAGCAGTTCTTC
>-|TRBJ2-1|TRBD2|TRBV24-1
CATSDLSGSSYNEQFF
TGTGCCACCAGTGATTTAAGCGGGAGCTCCTACAATGAGCAGTTCTTC
>-|TRBJ2-3|-|TRBV7-3
CASSFRGTSTDTQYF
TGTGCCAGCAGCTTCAGGGGCACTAGCACAGATACGCAGTATTTT
>-|TRBJ2-4|-|TRBV19
CASSWGPKMVNIQYF
TGTGCCAGTAGCTGGGGGCCGAAAATGGTGAACATTCAGTACTTC
>-|TRBJ2-3|TRBD2|TRBV5-4
CASSLGTSGARTDTQYF
TGTGCCAGCAGCTTAGGGACTAGCGGGGCCCGCACAGATACGCAGTATTTT
>few|TRBJ1-5|-|TRBV19
CASSMDSNQPQHF
TGTGCCAGTAGTATGGACAGCAATCAGCCCCAGCATTTT
>-|TRBJ1-2|-|TRBV28
CASSSTYGYTF
TGTGCCAGCAGCTCGACCTATGGCTACACCTTC
>-|TRBJ2-3|TRBD2|TRBV3-1/TRBV3-2
CASSPGTSGHTDTQYF
TGTGCCAGCAGCCCCGGGACTAGCGGGCACACAGATACGCAGTATTTT
>-|TRBJ2-1|-|TRBV5-1
CASSLMGEHEQFF
TGCGCCAGCAGCTTGATGGGGGAACATGAGCAGTTCTTC
>-|TRBJ2-7|-|TRBV18
CASSSGAGKSYEQYF
TGTGCCAGCTCCTCTGGGGCAGGGAAATCCTACGAGCAGTACTTC
>-|TRBJ1-5|-|TRBV6-5
CASSYTVLGQPQHF
TGTGCCAGCAGTTACACAGTACTAGGGCAGCCCCAGCATTTT
>once|TRBJ2-2|-|TRBV2
CASSSRRLGGELFF
TGTGCCAGCAGTTCCCGCCGGCTCGGCGGGGAGCTGTTTTTT
>-|TRBJ2-4|-|TRBV7-9
CASSLELNIQYF
TGTGCCAGCAGCTTAGAGTTAAACATTCAGTACTTC
>-|TRBJ1-4|TRBD1|TRBV5-1
CASSKRPGQTNEKLFF
TGCGCCAGCAGTAAGCGCCCGGGACAGACTAATGAAAAACTGTTTTTT
>-|TRBJ1-6|-|TRBV6-2/TRBV6-3
CASSGGASSPLHF
TGTGCCAGCAGTGGGGGGGCAAGTTCACCCCTCCACTTT
>once|TRBJ2-3|-|TRBV2
CASGPVKLPSTDTQYF
TGTGCCAGCGGTCCCGTTAAACTCCCTAGCACAGATACGCAGTATTTT
>-|TRBJ2-2|TRBD2|TRBV5-1
CASSGPSGGNTGELFF
TGCGCCAGCAGCGGGCCTAGCGGGGGGAACACCGGGGAGCTGTTTTTT
>-|TRBJ1-6|TRBD1|TRBV19
CACNDRANSPLHF
TGTGCTTGTAACGACAGGGCGAATTCACCCCTCCACTTT
>-|TRBJ1-5|-|TRBV15
CATSRERRVGQPQHF
TGTGCCACCAGCAGAGAACGCAGGGTCGGGCAGCCCCAGCATTTT
>-|TRBJ2-5|TRBD2|TRBV11-2
CASSSLASGETQYF
TGTGCCAGCAGCTCACTAGCGAGCGGAGAGACCCAGTACTTC
>-|TRBJ1-3|-|TRBV6-1
CASSEVLIGNTIYF
TGTGCCAGCAGTGAGGTGCTGATTGGAAACACCATATATTTT
>-|TRBJ2-7|TRBD1|TRBV28
CASNPQGGPNYEQYF
TGTGCCAGCAACCCCCAAGGGGGCCCCAATTACGAGCAGTACTTC
>-|TRBJ2-3|TRBD2|TRBV24-1
CATSDLGSGGQDTQYF
TGTGCCACCAGTGATTTGGGATCGGGAGGGCAAGATACGCAGTATTTT
>-|TRBJ2-5|TRBD2|TRBV18
CASSRNSAAGGGETQYF
TGTGCCAGCTCACGGAACTCAGCAGCGGGGGGTGGAGAGACCCAGTACTTC
>-|TRBJ1-1|TRBD1|TRBV5-1
CASSLIFRGPVNTEAFF
TGCGCCAGCAGCTTGATATTCAGGGGGCCGGTGAACACTGAAGCTTTCTTT
>-|TRBJ2-1|-|TRBV4-1
CASSQGRMSSYNEQFF
TGCGCCAGCAGCCAAGGAAGAATGAGCTCCTACAATGAGCAGTTCTTC
>-|TRBJ1-4|-|TRBV6-1
CASSETPSGVEKLFF
TGTGCCAGCAGTGAAACTCCAAGTGGGGTCGAAAAACTGTTTTTT
>-|TRBJ2-3|TRBD2|TRBV27
CASSLRGGTDTQYF
TGTGCCAGCAGTTTGCGGGGGGGCACAGATACGCAGTATTTT
>-|TRBJ2-7|TRBD1|TRBV4-1
CARGQGALRGGEQYF
TGCGCCAGGGGACAGGGGGCGCTGAGGGGAGGCGAGCAGTACTTC
>-|TRBJ2-3|TRBD1|TRBV5-5
CASTTLGQGAAHGTDTQYF
TGTGCCAGCACCACCTTAGGACAGGGGGCCGCTCATGGCACAGATACGCAGTATTTT
>-|TRBJ1-5|-|TRBV4-1
CASSQGRQAGDQPQHF
TGCGCCAGCAGCCAAGGAAGACAGGCGGGGGATCAGCCCCAGCATTTT
>-|TRBJ2-1|-|TRBV2
CASPPRDKNEQFF
TGTGCCAGCCCCCCCCGGGACAAAAATGAGCAGTTCTTC
>-|TRBJ1-2|-|TRBV12-3/TRBV12-4
CASSLSLYYGYTF
TGTGCCAGCAGTTTATCCTTATACTATGGCTACACCTTC
>-|TRBJ2-7|TRBD1|TRBV19
CASSPGTGSWWIF
TGTGCCAGTAGTCCCGGGACAGGGTCGTGGTGGATCTTC
>-|TRBJ1-5|TRBD1|TRBV30
CAWSKGTGDNQPQHF
TGTGCCTGGAGTAAAGGGACAGGGGATAATCAGCCCCAGCATTTT
>-|TRBJ2-3|-|TRBV25-1
CASSFSYADTQYF
TGTGCCAGCAGCTTTTCATATGCAGATACGCAGTATTTT
>-|TRBJ2-3|-|TRBV7-8
CASSLGTSTDTQYF
TGTGCCAGCAGCCTAGGAACTAGCACAGATACGCAGTATTTT
>-|TRBJ2-1|TRBD2|TRBV2
CASSDPALAGARGEQFF
TGTGCCAGCAGTGACCCCGCGTTAGCGGGAGCGCGGGGTGAGCAGTTCTTC
>-|TRBJ2-7|-|TRBV2
CASSSTRQGGYEQYF
TGTGCCAGCAGTTCCACAAGACAGGGAGGGTACGAGCAGTACTTC
>-|TRBJ1-2|-|TRBV4-1
CASSQGEQGRWGYTF
TGCGCCAGCAGCCAAGGGGAGCAGGGGAGATGGGGCTACACCTTC
>few|TRBJ1-5|-|TRBV7-2
CASSLEAPSYQPQHF
TGTGCCAGCAGCTTAGAGGCACCTTCTTATCAGCCCCAGCATTTT
>-|TRBJ1-3|-|TRBV4-1
CASSQQWLGSGNTIYF
TGCGCCAGCAGCCAGCAGTGGTTGGGATCTGGAAACACCATATATTTT
>-|TRBJ2-1|TRBD2|TRBV10-1
CASSYGRALNEQFF
TGCGCCAGCAGTTACGGGAGGGCCCTCAATGAGCAGTTCTTC
>-|TRBJ2-7|-|TRBV27
CASSLSRGYEQYF
TGTGCCAGCAGTTTATCGAGGGGATACGAGCAGTACTTC
>-|TRBJ2-5|TRBD2|TRBV24-1
CATSDPGLAGQETQYF
TGTGCCACCAGTGATCCGGGACTAGCGGGGCAAGAGACCCAGTACTTC
>-|TRBJ1-6|-|TRBV11-2
CASSSGERNSPLHF
TGTGCCAGCAGCTCTGGGGAGCGGAATTCACCCCTCCACTTT
>once|TRBJ1-2|-|TRBV6-5
CASRRGVITNYGYTF
TGTGCCAGCCGCCGAGGGGTCATAACTAACTATGGCTACACCTTC
>-|TRBJ2-5|TRBD1|TRBV24-1
CATSDLSGTGGETQYF
TGTGCCACCAGTGATTTGTCAGGGACAGGTGGAGAGACCCAGTACTTC
>-|TRBJ2-7|-|TRBV7-2
CASSLLSGTSSYEQYF
TGTGCCAGCAGCTTATTGTCCGGGACTTCCTCCTACGAGCAGTACTTC
>-|TRBJ2-7|TRBD2|TRBV11-2
CASSFGEGQYF
TGTGCCAGCAGCTTTGGGGAGGGGCAGTACTTC
>once|TRBJ2-5|TRBD2|TRBV5-6
CASAWTSGGQETQYF
TGTGCCAGCGCTTGGACTAGCGGGGGACAAGAGACCCAGTACTTC